The text below deals with one T cell receptor (beta chain). Losses at the gene ends were 4 bases for V and 7 bases for J; bases not matched to a gene: 7. CDR1 MDHEN and CDR2 SYDVKM come from the germline V gene. The CDR3 is 14 amino acids. The data belong to a study of OX40 agonist ivuxolimab in advanced cancers. On the study more broadly: Under the entry rules, prior anti-PD-1, anti-PD-L1 or anti-CTLA-4 therapy was allowed, and approximately 40% had some.

Method: immunoSEQ multiplex PCR; TCRdb's copy keeps in-frame clones and lacks some. This table has under 100,000 clones, 92% appearing once. V and J are TRBV28 and TRBJ2-1, with TRBD2 matching 7 bases. This sequence was found in an adult with an advanced solid tumor such as melanoma, head and neck, liver or kidney cancer. Specimen: CD4+ or CD8+ T cells sorted from blood, collected in a trial of the OX40 agonist ivuxolimab. The DNA for the CDR3 is TGTGCCAGCAGTTGGGGGGGTAAATTAAATGAGCAGTTCTTC. Its protein product is CASSWGGKLNEQFF.